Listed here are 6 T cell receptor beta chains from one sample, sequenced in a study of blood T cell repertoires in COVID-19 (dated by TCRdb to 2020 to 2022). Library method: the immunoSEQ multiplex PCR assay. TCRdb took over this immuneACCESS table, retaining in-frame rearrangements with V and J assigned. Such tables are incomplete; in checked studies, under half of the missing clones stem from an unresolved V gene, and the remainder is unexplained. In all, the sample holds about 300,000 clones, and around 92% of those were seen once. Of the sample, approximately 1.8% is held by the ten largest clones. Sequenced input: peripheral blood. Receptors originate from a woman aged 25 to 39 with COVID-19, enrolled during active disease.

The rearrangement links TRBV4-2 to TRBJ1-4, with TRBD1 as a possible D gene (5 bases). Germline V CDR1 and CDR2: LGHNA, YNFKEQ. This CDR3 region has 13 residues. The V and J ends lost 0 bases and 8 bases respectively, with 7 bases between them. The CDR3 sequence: CASSQDRGEKLFF. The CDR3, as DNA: TGTGCCAGCAGCCAAGATAGGGGAGAAAAACTGTTTTTT.

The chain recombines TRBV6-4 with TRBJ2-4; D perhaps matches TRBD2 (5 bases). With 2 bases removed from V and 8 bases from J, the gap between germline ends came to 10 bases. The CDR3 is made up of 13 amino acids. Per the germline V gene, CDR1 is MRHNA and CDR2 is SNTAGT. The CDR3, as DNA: TGTGCCAGCAGTGACGGGGAGACGGACATTCAGTACTTC. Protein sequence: CASSDGETDIQYF.

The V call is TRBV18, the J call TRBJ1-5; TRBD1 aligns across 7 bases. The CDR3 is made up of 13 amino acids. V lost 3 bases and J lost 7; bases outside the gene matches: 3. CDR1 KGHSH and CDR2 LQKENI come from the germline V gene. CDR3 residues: CASSPDREQPQHF. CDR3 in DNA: TGTGCCAGCTCACCCGACAGGGAACAGCCCCAGCATTTT.

CDR3 coding DNA: TGTGCCAGTAGCCACCGAGGAGCCCGTAATTCACCCCTCCACTTT. Encoded protein: CASSHRGARNSPLHF. V is TRBV19 and J is TRBJ1-6; D remains unclear. V was cut by 6 bases and J by 6 bases, with 15 bases left in between. The length of the CDR3 is 15 residues. Germline CDR1 is LNHDA and CDR2 is SQIVND (reference sequence).

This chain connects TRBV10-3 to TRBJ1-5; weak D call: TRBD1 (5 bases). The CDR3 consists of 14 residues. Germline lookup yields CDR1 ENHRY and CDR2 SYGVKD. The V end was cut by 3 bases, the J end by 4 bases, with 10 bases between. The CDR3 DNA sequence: TGTGCCATCAGTGACGGCCAGGGAAATCAGCCCCAGCATTTT. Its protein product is CAISDGQGNQPQHF.

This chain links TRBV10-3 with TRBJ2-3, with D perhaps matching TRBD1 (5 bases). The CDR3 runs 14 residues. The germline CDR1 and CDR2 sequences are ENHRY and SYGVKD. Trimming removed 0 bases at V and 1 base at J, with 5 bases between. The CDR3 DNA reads TGTGCCATCAGTGAGTCAGGGGGCACAGATACGCAGTATTTT. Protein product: CAISESGGTDTQYF.